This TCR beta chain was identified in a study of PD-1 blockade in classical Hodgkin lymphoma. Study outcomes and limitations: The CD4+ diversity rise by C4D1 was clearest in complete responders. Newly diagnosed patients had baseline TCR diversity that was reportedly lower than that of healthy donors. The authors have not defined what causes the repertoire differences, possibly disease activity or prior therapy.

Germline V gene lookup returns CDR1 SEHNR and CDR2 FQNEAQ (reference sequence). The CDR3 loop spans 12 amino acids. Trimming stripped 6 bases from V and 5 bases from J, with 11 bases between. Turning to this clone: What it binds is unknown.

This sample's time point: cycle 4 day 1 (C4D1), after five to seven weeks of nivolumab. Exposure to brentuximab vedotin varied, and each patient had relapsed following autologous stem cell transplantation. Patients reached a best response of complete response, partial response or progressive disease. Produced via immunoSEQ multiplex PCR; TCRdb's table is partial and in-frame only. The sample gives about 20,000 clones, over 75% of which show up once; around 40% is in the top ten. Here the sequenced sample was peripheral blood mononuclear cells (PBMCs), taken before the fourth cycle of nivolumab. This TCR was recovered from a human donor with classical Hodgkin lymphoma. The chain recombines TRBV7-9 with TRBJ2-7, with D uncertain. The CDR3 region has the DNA TGTGCCAGCAGATCGGTGGGGAACGAGCAGTACTTC. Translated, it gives CASRSVGNEQYF.